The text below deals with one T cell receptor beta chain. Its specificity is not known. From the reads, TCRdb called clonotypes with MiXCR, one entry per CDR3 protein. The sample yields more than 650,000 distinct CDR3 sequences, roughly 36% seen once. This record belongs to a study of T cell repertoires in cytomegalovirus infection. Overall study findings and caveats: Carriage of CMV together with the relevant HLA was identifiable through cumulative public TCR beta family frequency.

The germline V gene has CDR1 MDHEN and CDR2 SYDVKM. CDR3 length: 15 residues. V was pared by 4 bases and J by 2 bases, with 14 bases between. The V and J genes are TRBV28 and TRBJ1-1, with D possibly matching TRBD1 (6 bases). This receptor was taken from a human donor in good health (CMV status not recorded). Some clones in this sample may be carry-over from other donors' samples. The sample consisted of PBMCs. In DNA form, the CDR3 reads TGTGCCAGCAGTTCCCTCGGGACATTCAACACTGAAGCTTTCTTT. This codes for CASSSLGTFNTEAFF.